The 20 T cell receptor beta chains below all came from one sample that was sequenced in a study of tumor-infiltrating lymphocytes in primary liver carcinoma (TCRdb year 2017). Instrument used: Illumina HiSeq 2500. TCRbeta-specific cDNA was reverse-transcribed from roughly 500 ng total RNA using a constant-region primer and ProtoScript II reverse transcriptase. The TCRbeta libraries were prepared through three rounds of nested multiplex PCR following a slightly modified ARM-PCR procedure. Each of the first two PCR rounds ran for roughly 11 cycles and used multiplex TRBV1-TRBV30 forward primers together with a Cbeta reverse primer. The raw public data were reprocessed by TCRdb itself: fastp quality trimming at Q25, MiXCR clonotype calling, in-frame beta chains only. Entries that share a CDR3 protein sequence are merged under the most common genes and DNA. This sample is represented by roughly 120,000 distinct CDR3 sequences; less than 80% of them were singletons. The ten biggest clones cover approximately 9.7% of the sample.

Total RNA and DNA were co-extracted without cell sorting from around 20-30 mg of bulk tissue using the AllPrep DNA/RNA mini kit. The sample consisted of liver tumor tissue from sampling region 1. What this sample's cell subset or site label stands for: tumor region T1, superior pole. These TCRs come from a woman aged 60-75 years with primary liver carcinoma and hepatitis B virus infection.

The V call is TRBV5-1, the J call TRBJ2-7, with TRBD2 matching 9 bases. CDR3 size: 14 residues. Germline V gene lookup returns CDR1 SGHRS and CDR2 YFSETQ. The trim removed 6 bases at V and 6 bases at J, leaving 10 bases unmatched. CDR3 nucleotide sequence: TGCGCCAGCAAGATCCTAGCGGGGCCGGCCGAGCAGTACTTC. Amino acid sequence: CASKILAGPAEQYF.

The J gene is TRBJ2-3, the V gene TRBV18, with 7 bases that match TRBD2. The CDR3 loop spans 13 amino acids. Germline V gene sequence: CDR1 KGHSH, CDR2 LQKENI. V trimming: 10 bases; J trimming: 4 bases; junction bases outside the gene matches: 8. The CDR3 reads CANSRGSADTQYF. The CDR3 DNA follows: TGTGCCAACTCCCGCGGGAGTGCAGATACGCAGTATTTT.

Points on this clonotype: A read error may produce the germline difference seen at one junction end. The chain couples TRBV4-1 to TRBJ2-1; tentatively, D is TRBD2 (5 bases). Germline V lookup: CDR1 MGHRA, CDR2 YSYEKL. The CDR3 loop spans 15 amino acids. Here the CDR3 DNA reads TGCGCCGGCAGTCCCACGGACTCGAGAAACGTTGAGCAGTTCTTC. This translates into CAGSPTDSRNVEQFF.

With respect to this clonotype: Since a much larger clone is just one base distant, this may be a read error. The rearrangement uses TRBV29-1 and TRBJ2-3; a possible D gene is TRBD2 (6 bases). Trimming shortened V by 0 bases and J by 5 bases, and 9 bases separated the two germline ends. The CDR3 is 13 residues long. Germline V gene data show CDR1 as SQVTM and CDR2 as ANQGSEA. CDR3 in DNA: TGCAGCGTTGAAGACAGGACTATAGATACGCAGTATTTT. Encoded protein: CSVEDRTIDTQYF.

A remark on this clonotype: A read error may produce the germline difference seen at one junction end. V gene TRBV11-1 combines with J gene TRBJ2-5; the D gene is possibly TRBD1 (5 bases). The CDR3 spans 15 residues. Germline loops: CDR1 SGHAT, CDR2 FQDESV (reference sequence). The CDR3 sequence is CASSSQTWGRETLYF. CDR3 DNA sequence: TGTGCCAGCAGCTCCCAGACTTGGGGCCGAGAGACCCTGTACTTC.

A note on this clonotype: A much larger clonotype is one base distant, so this may be a read error. J is TRBJ1-2 and V is TRBV4-2; unclear D gene. The germline V gene encodes CDR1 LGHNA and CDR2 YNFKEQ. The CDR3 extends over 13 amino acids. V shed 1 base and J shed 8 bases, with 11 bases lying between them. The DNA of the CDR3 is TGTGCCAGCAGCCAAGCAGTGGTAGGAGGCTACACCTTC. Protein: CASSQAVVGGYTF.

This clonotype was seen only once. A much bigger clone sits one base away, suggesting this may be a read error. This sequence joins TRBV5-6 and TRBJ1-2; no firm D call. CDR3 length equals 14 residues. Germline assignment: CDR1 SGHDT and CDR2 YYEEEE. The CDR3 nucleotides are TGTGCCAGGAGCTTGGTGGCTTCCCGAAGAGGCTACACCTTC. As protein: CARSLVASRRGYTF.

On this clonotype itself: The conserved closing phenylalanine or tryptophan is absent in this CDR3, likely reflecting a read error. This sequence joins TRBV29-1 and TRBJ1-5; D unresolved. The CDR3 length is 12 residues. Germline lookup yields CDR1 SQVTM and CDR2 ANQGSEA. CDR3 sequence reads: CGVVVGNQPQHI. DNA for the CDR3: TGCGGCGTTGTTGTGGGCAATCAGCCCCAGCATATT.

This clonotype was detected only a few times. This is likely a read error, given that the CDR3 carries no conserved phenylalanine or tryptophan at its end. The chain carries TRBV6-5 and TRBJ1-1, with D tentatively TRBD1 (6 bases). Germline V lookup: CDR1 MNHEY, CDR2 SVGAGI. The CDR3 runs to 15 residues. The V gene lost 6 bases and the J gene lost 4 bases, with 18 bases spanning the gap. CDR3 nucleotides: TGTGCCAGCAGCCTGGACAGCTATCCTCCCACTGAAGCTTTCATT. Its protein is CASSLDSYPPTEAFI.

As regards this clonotype: This may come from a read error, since a much larger clone is one base off. The chain uses TRBV4-2 and TRBJ1-1; no firm D call. V lost 4 bases and J lost 3, with 12 bases in between. Germline V lookup: CDR1 LGHNA, CDR2 YNFKEQ. The CDR3 runs to 14 residues. CDR3 residues: CASSLRKWDTEAFF. The DNA of the CDR3 is TGTGCCAGCAGCCTGAGAAAATGGGACACTGAAGCTTTCTTT.

The chain joins TRBV5-4 to TRBJ2-3; 8 nucleotides line up with TRBD1. Losses at the gene ends were 2 bases for V and 0 bases for J; bases not matched to a gene: 2. The CDR3 sequence is 15 residues long. Germline values: CDR1 SGHNT, CDR2 YYREEE (reference sequence). The CDR3 protein is CASSFRDRSTDTQYF. CDR3 coding DNA: TGTGCCAGCAGCTTTAGGGACAGGAGCACAGATACGCAGTATTTT.

This chain connects TRBV6-4 to TRBJ2-1; D ambiguous. Trimming removed 2 bases from V and 6 bases from J, with 11 bases in between. Germline CDR1 reads MRHNA; CDR2 reads SNTAGT. The CDR3 sequence is 14 residues long. CDR3 in DNA: TGTGCCAGCAGTGACACTAACAGATCCAATGAGCAGTTCTTC. Its protein is CASSDTNRSNEQFF.

This clonotype was counted ten times or more. The chain has TRBV6-5 and TRBJ2-7; TRBD1 is a possible D gene (6 bases). The CDR3 is made up of 18 amino acids. Germline V lookup: CDR1 MNHEY, CDR2 SVGAGI. V was pared by 5 bases and J by 0 bases, with 23 bases between. The CDR3 region is CASSKLPPAGADSYEQYF. Written as DNA, the CDR3 is TGTGCCAGCAGTAAACTCCCTCCCGCAGGGGCGGACTCCTACGAGCAGTACTTC.

A note on this clonotype: A read error may account for a junction end that differs from germline. The rearrangement links TRBV10-3 to TRBJ2-3; D is unclear. Germline V CDR1 and CDR2: ENHRY, SYGVKD. The CDR3 sequence is 14 residues long. CDR3 nucleotides: TGTGCCATCAGTGGCCAGGATGGCACAGTTACGCAGTATTTT. Translating it yields CAISGQDGTVTQYF.

On this clonotype: This CDR3 fails to terminate in the conserved phenylalanine or tryptophan, so it likely reflects a read error. J is TRBJ2-1 and V is TRBV6-6; TRBD1 agrees at 7 bases. V lost 7 bases to trimming and J lost 6 bases; unmatched junction nucleotides: 12. The CDR3 extends over 15 amino acids. The germline CDR1 and CDR2 sequences are MNHNY and SVGAGI (reference sequence). The CDR3 protein is CASKQEQGLGNEQFV. In nucleotides, the CDR3 is TGTGCCAGCAAGCAAGAACAGGGGTTAGGCAATGAGCAGTTCGTC.

About this clonotype itself: Possible read error: a much larger clone is one base away. The gene calls are TRBV5-4 and TRBJ1-2; TRBD1 might be the D (6 bases). CDR1 and CDR2 from the germline V gene are SGHNT and YYREEE (reference sequence). V dropped 4 bases and J dropped 1 base, with 14 bases sitting between them. The CDR3 runs 15 residues. The CDR3 bases are TGTGCCAGCAGCATGGGGGCGAGACTTAACTATGGCTACACCTTC. It yields the protein CASSMGARLNYGYTF.

As concerns this clonotype: A much larger clone differs by one base, so this may be a read error. The CDR3 end shows no conserved phenylalanine or tryptophan, and so a read error is likely. This chain links TRBV29-1 with TRBJ2-5; D is possibly TRBD1 or TRBD2 (6 bases each). V lost 4 bases to trimming and J lost 4 bases, with 16 bases between them. The CDR3 is 14 amino acids. CDR1 is SQVTM, CDR2 ANQGSEA, per germline. CDR3 DNA sequence: TGCAGCGTTGTAGGGGGGTCTGGTCCAGAGACCCAGTACATC. Translated: CSVVGGSGPETQYI.

A note on this clonotype: Mismatch with germline at one junction end may stem from a read error. V usage is TRBV15 and J usage is TRBJ2-1, with no clear D. Germline loops: CDR1 LNHNV, CDR2 YYDKDF (reference sequence). This CDR3 comprises 15 residues. CDR3 nucleotide sequence: TGTGCCACCAGCATAGTCCTAGATTCCTACAATGAGCAGATCTTC. As protein: CATSIVLDSYNEQIF.

As for this clonotype: A clone one base away is much larger, so this may be a read error. V is TRBV10-3 and J is TRBJ1-5, with 11 bases identical to TRBD1. Germline values: CDR1 ENHRY, CDR2 SYGVKD. CDR3 length: 14 residues. In nucleotides, the CDR3 is TGTGCCTTCAGGGGACAGGGGGACAATCAGCCCCAGCATTTT. This gives the protein CAFRGQGDNQPQHF.

In regard to this clonotype: This could be a read error, since a much larger clone is one nucleotide away. The J gene is TRBJ2-2, the V gene TRBV4-1; D not certain. The CDR3 spans 14 residues. Trimming pared 4 bases from V and 6 bases from J, leaving 12 bases between. CDR1 is MGHRA, CDR2 YSYEKL, per germline. The CDR3, as DNA: TGCGCCAGCAGCCCAGGAAGAAGCGCCGGGGAGCTGTTTTTT. Protein: CASSPGRSAGELFF.